A single sample gave rise to the 13 T cell receptor beta chains below, sequenced in a study of CD8+ T cells in alopecia areata. Extraction of RNA preceded its reverse transcription into cDNA, which served as the sequencing template. Generated by immunoSEQ multiplex PCR, the TCRdb table keeps only in-frame clones and is missing some. The table lists some 150,000 clones, around 50% of them singletons. The specimen was CD8+ T cells sorted from blood, collected at week 0. The receptors were gathered from a human donor with alopecia areata.

The V and J genes are TRBV29-1 and TRBJ2-1; D is unresolved. The germline gives CDR1 SQVTM, CDR2 ANQGSEA. CDR3 length equals 13 residues. V shed 0 bases and J shed 7 bases, with 10 bases lying between them. CDR3 sequence reads: CSVEEDPRNEQFF. The CDR3 region has the DNA TGCAGCGTTGAAGAGGACCCACGGAATGAGCAGTTCTTC.

The rearrangement joins TRBV4-3 to TRBJ1-6; D is uncertain. The V and J ends lost 0 bases and 8 bases respectively, with 8 bases between them. Per germline, CDR1 LGHNA and CDR2 YSLEER. The CDR3 is 14 residues long. CDR3 protein: CASSQDKGHSPLHF. CDR3 in DNA: TGCGCCAGCAGCCAAGATAAGGGCCATTCACCCCTCCACTTT.

Concerning this clone: The same CDR3 is also encoded by other DNA sequences in this sample. J is TRBJ1-1 and V is TRBV30; D is ambiguous. CDR1 and CDR2 from the germline V gene are GTSNPN and SVGIG (reference sequence). This CDR3 region has 13 residues. The germline V and J ends were trimmed by 0 bases and 1 base, with 6 bases remaining between them. In nucleotides, the CDR3 is TGTGCCTGGAGTGTAGCACGGAACACTGAAGCTTTCTTT. It codes for CAWSVARNTEAFF.

The chain is built from TRBV29-1 and TRBJ2-3; 7 nucleotides align to TRBD2. J was trimmed by 2 bases and V by 7 bases; bases with no gene match: 12. Germline V CDR1 and CDR2: SQVTM, ANQGSEA. This CDR3 has 15 amino acids. In DNA form, the CDR3 reads TGCAGCGCCGCCGGGGGGAGAATAGACACAGATACGCAGTATTTT. Translating gives CSAAGGRIDTDTQYF.

This chain links TRBV7-9 with TRBJ2-7; tentative D call: TRBD1 (6 bases). CDR3 length equals 14 residues. V shed 5 bases and J shed 3 bases, with 14 bases lying between them. From germline, CDR1 is SEHNR and CDR2 FQNEAQ (reference sequence). The CDR3 DNA sequence: TGTGCCAGCAGCGGACATCAGGGGAACTACGAGCAGTACTTC. It yields the protein CASSGHQGNYEQYF.

This sequence joins TRBV9 and TRBJ1-1; D is perhaps TRBD1 (5 bases). The CDR3 has 18 residues. Trimming shortened V by 6 bases and J by 1 base, and 25 bases separated the two germline ends. The V gene's germline CDR1 is SGDLS and CDR2 YYNGEE. CDR3 DNA sequence: TGTGCCAGCACCGCTGAGATCAGGGCGAAAGGACCGAACACTGAAGCTTTCTTT. Translation gives CASTAEIRAKGPNTEAFF.

The chain's CDR3 is CASSQTARDGSSYEQYF. Written as DNA, the CDR3 is TGCGCCAGCAGTCAGACCGCCAGGGACGGCTCGTCCTACGAGCAGTACTTC. The chain carries TRBV23-1 and TRBJ2-7; tentatively, D is TRBD1 or TRBD2 (5 bases each). TRBV23-1 is flagged as an ORF with uncertain function. This CDR3 comprises 17 residues. V was cut by 3 bases and J by 1 base, with 19 bases left in between.

The chain uses TRBV30 and TRBJ2-7; D remains unclear. Germline CDR1 is GTSNPN and CDR2 is SVGIG (reference sequence). V dropped 4 bases and J dropped 8 bases, with 12 bases sitting between them. The CDR3 totals 11 residues. Here the CDR3 reads CAWTEDLKQYF. In DNA, the CDR3 is TGTGCCTGGACCGAAGACTTAAAGCAGTACTTC.

The chain employs TRBV29-1 and TRBJ1-2, with a possible D match to TRBD1 (6 bases). CDR3 length: 12 residues. The germline V gene encodes CDR1 SQVTM and CDR2 ANQGSEA. V was shortened by 4 bases and J by 8 bases, with 14 bases between the two germline ends. DNA of the CDR3: TGCAGCGTTGCCTCGGGGGCACGAGGCTACACCTTC. This gives the protein CSVASGARGYTF.

The rearrangement joins TRBV13 to TRBJ2-5; 10 bases agree with TRBD1. The CDR3 is made up of 18 amino acids. J lost 2 bases, V lost 4 bases, and 13 bases had no gene match. CDR1 is PRHDT and CDR2 is FYEKMQ in the germline V gene (reference sequence). The CDR3 loop is CASSSFRLRQGAQETQYF. The CDR3 DNA is TGTGCCAGCAGCTCCTTTCGGCTCAGACAGGGGGCTCAAGAGACCCAGTACTTC.

The CDR3 DNA reads TGTGCCAGCAGCTCATCAAGCGGTGAGCAGTTCTTC. Its translation: CASSSSSGEQFF. V usage is TRBV13 and J usage is TRBJ2-1; perhaps TRBD2 as D (5 bases). V lost 4 bases and J lost 9, with 10 bases in between. Germline CDR1 reads PRHDT; CDR2 reads FYEKMQ (reference sequence). The CDR3 has 12 residues.

This rearrangement joins TRBV19 to TRBJ2-7; no definite D call. The germline V gene encodes CDR1 LNHDA and CDR2 SQIVND (reference sequence). The CDR3 is 13 residues long. Trimming pared 1 base from V and 5 bases from J, leaving 9 bases between. In DNA form, the CDR3 reads TGTGCCAGTAGTATAGTGGGCACAGACGAGCAGTACTTC. It specifies CASSIVGTDEQYF.

The J gene is TRBJ2-3, the V gene TRBV7-3; 10 bases are shared with TRBD2. V was pared by 3 bases and J by 1 base, with 1 base of the junction left unmatched. Germline-derived CDR1 and CDR2 are SGHTA and FQGTGA. This CDR3 contains 15 residues. This CDR3 is CASSFGTSGTDTQYF. In DNA form, the CDR3 reads TGTGCCAGCAGCTTCGGGACTAGCGGCACAGATACGCAGTATTTT.